The 27 T cell receptor beta chains given below trace back to one sample, sequenced in a study of cytomegalovirus exposure and HLA in healthy donors. The PCR was carried out with 60 Vbeta primers and 13 Jbeta primers. Assay: immunoSEQ multiplex PCR; the TCRdb copy retains only in-frame clones and omits some. The table lists about 150,000 clones, over 60% of them singletons, with around 3.6% in the top ten. Material for sequencing was PBMCs. Receptors were obtained from a woman between 40 and 55 years old in good health and CMV-seronegative.

The J gene is TRBJ2-1, the V gene TRBV5-4; the match to TRBD2 covers 7 bases. J lost 6 bases, V lost 2 bases, and 8 bases had no gene match. The CDR3 spans 15 residues. From germline, CDR1 is SGHNT and CDR2 YYREEE (reference sequence). This CDR3 reads CASSLPGGGGNEQFF. The CDR3 region has the DNA TGTGCCAGCAGCTTACCAGGTGGGGGGGGCAATGAGCAGTTCTTC.

The chain is built from TRBV6-4 and TRBJ2-3; TRBD2 matches at 10 bases. This CDR3 region has 16 residues. J gave up 6 bases and V 6 bases, and 12 bases lay outside the gene matches. Germline V gene data show CDR1 as MRHNA and CDR2 as SNTAGT. Written as DNA, the CDR3 is TGTGCCAGCAGCGACCTCAGCGGGGGGGCGAGTGATACGCAGTATTTT. Encoded protein: CASSDLSGGASDTQYF.

This chain uses TRBV19 with TRBJ2-3; TRBD1 might be the D (6 bases). The CDR3 sequence is 16 residues long. Germline V CDR1 and CDR2: LNHDA, SQIVND (reference sequence). V was trimmed by 10 bases and J by 2 bases, leaving 22 bases between them. In DNA, the CDR3 is TGTGCCACGTACGGTTGGACAGAGCCCAACACAGATACGCAGTATTTT. This codes for CATYGWTEPNTDTQYF. The entire variable domain, with the rest obtained from reference TRBV19 and TRBJ2-3, is as follows: DGGITQSPKYLFRKEGQNVTLSCEQNLNHDAMYWYRQDPGQGLRLIYYSQIVNDFQKGDIAEGYSVSREKKESFPLTVTSAQKNPTAFYLCATYGWTEPNTDTQYFGPGTRLTVL.

The V call is TRBV25-1, the J call TRBJ1-3; no clear D. In germline, CDR1 is MGHDK, CDR2 SYGVNS. The germline V and J ends were trimmed by 4 bases and 0 bases, with 4 bases remaining between them. The CDR3 covers 13 residues. CDR3 protein: CASSASSGNTIYF. CDR3 sequence (DNA): TGTGCCAGCAGTGCCAGCTCTGGAAACACCATATATTTT.

The V gene is TRBV5-6, the J gene TRBJ2-5; 9 positions agree with TRBD1. The CDR3 extends over 13 amino acids. Germline V gives CDR1 SGHDT, CDR2 YYEEEE. Germline trimming cut 6 bases from V and 7 bases from J; bases unmatched to any gene: 7. The chain's CDR3 is CASKDRGPRTQYF. The CDR3 region has the DNA TGTGCCAGCAAGGACAGGGGCCCCAGGACCCAGTACTTC.

The V gene is TRBV28, the J gene TRBJ1-2, with 7 positions matching TRBD1. The V gene end was trimmed by 5 bases and the J gene end by 6 bases; junction bases not matched to a gene: 3. This CDR3 comprises 12 residues. Germline CDR1 reads MDHEN; CDR2 reads SYDVKM. The CDR3 is CASSLTGHGYTF. The CDR3 nucleotides read TGTGCCAGCAGTCTGACAGGGCATGGCTACACCTTC.

This chain links TRBV4-1 with TRBJ1-4, with D maybe TRBD1 (6 bases). The CDR3 length is 17 residues. Germline V gene data show CDR1 as MGHRA and CDR2 as YSYEKL. V lost 0 bases and J 6 bases, leaving 17 bases between the germline ends. CDR3 sequence (DNA): TGCGCCAGCAGCCAAGATTGGGGGGGCGGGGGTGATGAAAAACTGTTTTTT. It codes for CASSQDWGGGGDEKLFF.

The chain has TRBV10-3 and TRBJ2-7, with D perhaps TRBD2 (6 bases). Germline V lookup: CDR1 ENHRY, CDR2 SYGVKD. The ends were cut back, 5 bases at V and 6 bases at J, with 11 bases in the middle. The length of the CDR3 is 12 residues. CDR3 nucleotides: TGTGCCATCAGTAGGCCAGCGGGCGAGCAGTACTTC. Translating gives CAISRPAGEQYF.

The J gene is TRBJ1-2, the V gene TRBV28; the D gene is possibly TRBD1 (6 bases). The CDR3 runs to 14 residues. Trimming stripped 8 bases from V and 2 bases from J, with 15 bases between. Germline V lookup: CDR1 MDHEN, CDR2 SYDVKM. DNA of the CDR3: TGTGCCAGCCTGCGGGGGGGCTTAAACTATGGCTACACCTTC. It encodes CASLRGGLNYGYTF.

In this sample, this clone turned up once. V and J are TRBV4-1 and TRBJ2-5, with D possibly TRBD1 on 6 matching bases. Germline V lookup: CDR1 MGHRA, CDR2 YSYEKL. The CDR3 sequence is 14 residues long. V dropped 4 bases and J dropped 4 bases, with 13 bases sitting between them. CDR3 region: CASSRLMGAETQYF. The DNA for the CDR3 is TGCGCCAGCAGCCGACTTATGGGGGCAGAGACCCAGTACTTC.

The chain carries TRBV9 and TRBJ2-1, with D tentatively TRBD2 (7 bases). Trimming pared 7 bases from V and 5 bases from J, leaving 16 bases between. CDR1 and CDR2 from the germline V gene are SGDLS and YYNGEE. The CDR3 length is 14 residues. CDR3 nucleotide sequence: TGTGCCAGCCGGATGGGGGGGCCTCACAATGAGCAGTTCTTC. Residues: CASRMGGPHNEQFF.

The V and J genes are TRBV2 and TRBJ2-1; D is unresolved. Germline V CDR1 and CDR2: SNHLY, FYNNEI. Trimming stripped 2 bases from V and 6 bases from J, with 11 bases between. The CDR3 spans 14 residues. The CDR3 is CASSETRSGNEQFF. For the CDR3, the DNA is TGTGCCAGCAGTGAAACCCGGAGTGGCAATGAGCAGTTCTTC.

This CDR3 reads CSVVLSGGVDEQFF. CDR3 DNA: TGCAGCGTTGTCCTTAGCGGGGGGGTGGATGAGCAGTTCTTC. This chain connects TRBV29-1 to TRBJ2-1, with 11 bases identical to TRBD2. The length of the CDR3 is 14 residues. Losses at the gene ends were 4 bases for V and 8 bases for J; bases not matched to a gene: 7. CDR1 is SQVTM, CDR2 ANQGSEA, per germline.

A few counts support this clone. The V call is TRBV6-1, the J call TRBJ1-2; 8 nucleotides align to TRBD1. Germline-derived CDR1 and CDR2 are MNHNS and SASEGT. V was clipped by 9 bases and J by 4 bases; unmatched bases: 7. The CDR3 is made up of 13 amino acids. The CDR3 DNA follows: TGTGCCAGTAGCAGGGGGCTCGGCTATGGCTACACCTTC. This gives the protein CASSRGLGYGYTF.

The V call is TRBV12-2, the J call TRBJ2-3; the table's TRBD2 call for D was not verified on the DNA. TRBV12-2 is classified as a pseudogene. The CDR3 contains 17 residues. The CDR3: CASRLRPAGGRTDTQYF. CDR3 bases: TGTGCAAGTCGCTTAAGACCCGCGGGAGGCCGCACAGATACGCAGTATTTT.

The rearrangement joins TRBV7-8 to TRBJ1-5, with 7 bases fitting TRBD1. J lost 11 bases, V lost 1 base, and 5 bases had no gene match. This CDR3 contains 13 residues. CDR1 is SGHVS and CDR2 is FQNEAQ in the germline V gene. The CDR3 is CASSLGADRTQHF. The DNA of the CDR3 is TGTGCCAGCAGCTTAGGGGCGGACAGGACCCAGCATTTT.

V is TRBV7-2 and J is TRBJ1-2, with D hard to call. The CDR3 loop spans 14 amino acids. Germline CDR1 is SGHTA and CDR2 is FQGNSA. V dropped 6 bases and J dropped 3 bases, with 14 bases sitting between them. DNA of the CDR3: TGTGCCAGCAGGGGAAGCCCAGCGGACTATGGCTACACCTTC. Its translation is CASRGSPADYGYTF. The full variable domain, its missing parts supplied by reference TRBV7-2 and TRBJ1-2, is GAGVSQSPSNKVTEKGKDVELRCDPISGHTALYWYRQSLGQGLEFLIYFQGNSAPDKSGLPSDRFSAERTGGSVSTLTIQRTQQEDSAVYLCASRGSPADYGYTFGSGTRLTVV.

Worth noting for this clone: The same CDR3 also results from other DNA sequences found in this sample. This chain joins TRBV10-3 and TRBJ1-5; no firm D call. Trimming shortened V by 1 base and J by 6 bases, and 4 bases separated the two germline ends. This CDR3 is built from 12 residues. CDR1 and CDR2 (germline): ENHRY, SYGVKD. The CDR3 region is CAISELAQPQHF. The CDR3, as DNA: TGTGCCATCAGTGAGTTGGCTCAGCCCCAGCATTTT.

The chain is built from TRBV6-6 and TRBJ1-2, with 9 bases aligning to TRBD1. The CDR3 runs 14 residues. Trimming at V came to 6 bases and at J to 5 bases, leaving 7 bases not matched to a gene. CDR1 and CDR2 (germline): MNHNY, SVGAGI (reference sequence). CDR3 residues: CASSTRDRAYGYTF. The CDR3 DNA reads as TGTGCCAGCAGCACCCGGGACAGGGCTTATGGCTACACCTTC.

The chain has TRBV27 and TRBJ2-7, with 10 bases aligning to TRBD1. Losses at the gene ends were 7 bases for V and 2 bases for J; bases not matched to a gene: 5. This CDR3 is built from 14 residues. Germline values: CDR1 MNHEY, CDR2 SMNVEV (reference sequence). CDR3 in amino acids: CASNGTGEPYEQYF. CDR3 DNA sequence: TGTGCCAGCAACGGGACAGGGGAACCCTACGAGCAGTACTTC.

V usage is TRBV28 and J usage is TRBJ2-7; D gene uncertain. The CDR3 spans 13 residues. Trimming left V 5 bases short and J 2 bases short, with 10 bases between. Looked up from germline, CDR1 is MDHEN and CDR2 is SYDVKM. DNA for the CDR3: TGTGCCAGCAGTAAATCGACAACCTACGAGCAGTACTTC. This translates into CASSKSTTYEQYF.

The table lists this clone with a few counts. DNA for the CDR3: TGTGCCAGCAGTTACTCGAGGGGAGGGGGGAACACTGAAGCTTTCTTT. This gives the protein CASSYSRGGGNTEAFF. The chain carries TRBV6-6 and TRBJ1-1; perhaps TRBD1 as D (6 bases). The germline V gene encodes CDR1 MNHNY and CDR2 SVGAGI (reference sequence). Trimming took 0 bases from V and 1 from J, leaving 12 bases between them. The CDR3 has 16 amino acids.

V is TRBV30 and J is TRBJ2-4; TRBD1 aligns across 7 bases. Trimming removed 2 bases from V and 0 bases from J; junction bases left unmatched: 7. The CDR3 runs to 16 residues. Germline loops: CDR1 GTSNPN, CDR2 SVGIG (reference sequence). The CDR3 DNA follows: TGTGCCTGGAGTTCCGGACAGGTCCTAGCCAAAAACATTCAGTACTTC. Encoded protein: CAWSSGQVLAKNIQYF.

The chain carries TRBV29-1 and TRBJ2-7, with a possible D match to TRBD2 (6 bases). V was cut by 6 bases and J by 1 base, with 19 bases left in between. In germline, CDR1 is SQVTM, CDR2 ANQGSEA. The CDR3 sequence is 15 residues long. CDR3 sequence (DNA): TGCAGCGTCTTTGGCTCGGGGGTACGGTCCTACGAGCAGTACTTC. This translates into CSVFGSGVRSYEQYF.

This chain uses TRBV10-1 with TRBJ2-3; D uncertain. This CDR3 contains 15 residues. Germline V CDR1 and CDR2: WNHNN, SYGVQD (reference sequence). The ends were cut back, 3 bases at V and 2 bases at J, with 12 bases in the middle. The CDR3, as DNA: TGCGCCAGCAGTGATTACGGCAGGATCACAGATACGCAGTATTTT. Amino acids: CASSDYGRITDTQYF.

This chain uses TRBV5-1 with TRBJ2-7; TRBD1 is a possible D gene (5 bases). CDR1 and CDR2 (germline): SGHRS, YFSETQ. The CDR3 totals 13 residues. With 1 base removed from V and 3 bases from J, the gap between germline ends came to 8 bases. CDR3 residues: CASSLQGVYEQYF. The CDR3 DNA follows: TGCGCCAGCAGCTTGCAGGGTGTCTACGAGCAGTACTTC.

V usage is TRBV30 and J usage is TRBJ2-1; the match to TRBD2 covers 8 bases. This CDR3 comprises 11 residues. Germline CDR1 is GTSNPN and CDR2 is SVGIG (reference sequence). The trim removed 0 bases at V and 12 bases at J, leaving 1 base unmatched. DNA of the CDR3: TGTGCCTGGAGTGTACTAGCGGCGCAGTTCTTC. Amino acid sequence: CAWSVLAAQFF.